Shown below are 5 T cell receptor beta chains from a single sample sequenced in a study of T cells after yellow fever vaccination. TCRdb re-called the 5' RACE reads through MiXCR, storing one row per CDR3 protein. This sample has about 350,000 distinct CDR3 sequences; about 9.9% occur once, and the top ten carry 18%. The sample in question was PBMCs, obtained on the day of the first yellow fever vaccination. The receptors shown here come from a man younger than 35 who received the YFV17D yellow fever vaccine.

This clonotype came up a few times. The CDR3 coding sequence is TGTGCCAGTAGGTCTCTGACTAGCGGGGGCCTAAGCTCCTACAATGAGCAGTTCTTC. Residues: CASRSLTSGGLSSYNEQFF. The rearrangement uses TRBV19 and TRBJ2-1; 12 nucleotides align to TRBD2. This CDR3 contains 19 residues. V trimming: 6 bases; J trimming: 0 bases; junction bases outside the gene matches: 12. From germline, CDR1 is LNHDA and CDR2 SQIVND (reference sequence).

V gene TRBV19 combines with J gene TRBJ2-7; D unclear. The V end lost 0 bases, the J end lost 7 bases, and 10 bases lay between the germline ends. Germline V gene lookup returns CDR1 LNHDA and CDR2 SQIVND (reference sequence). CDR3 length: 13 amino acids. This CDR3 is CASSIDDSLEQYF. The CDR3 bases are TGTGCCAGTAGTATAGACGATTCCTTGGAGCAGTACTTC.

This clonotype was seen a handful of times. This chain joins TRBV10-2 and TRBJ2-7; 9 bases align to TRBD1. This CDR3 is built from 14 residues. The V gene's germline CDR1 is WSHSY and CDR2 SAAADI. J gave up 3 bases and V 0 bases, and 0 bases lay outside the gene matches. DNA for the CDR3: TGCGCCAGCAGTGAGTCGGGACAGGGCTACGAGCAGTACTTC. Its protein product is CASSESGQGYEQYF.

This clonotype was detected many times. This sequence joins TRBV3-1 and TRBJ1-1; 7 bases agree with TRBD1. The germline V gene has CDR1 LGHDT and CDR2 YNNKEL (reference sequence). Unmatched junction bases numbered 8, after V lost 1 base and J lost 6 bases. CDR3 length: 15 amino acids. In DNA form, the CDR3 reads TGTGCCAGCAGCCAAGTGAGACAGGGTACCCCTGAAGCTTTCTTT. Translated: CASSQVRQGTPEAFF.

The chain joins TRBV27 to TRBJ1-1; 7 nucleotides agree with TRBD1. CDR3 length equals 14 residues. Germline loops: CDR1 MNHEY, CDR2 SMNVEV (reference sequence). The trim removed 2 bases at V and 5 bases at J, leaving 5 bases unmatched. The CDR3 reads CASSLTGERTEAFF. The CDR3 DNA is TGTGCCAGCAGTTTAACAGGGGAACGGACTGAAGCTTTCTTT.